The rows below give T cell receptor beta chains drawn from one sample of a study of response to subunit inactivated influenza vaccine. MiXCR, run by TCRdb on the RT-PCR reads, gives a single entry per CDR3 protein. The top ten hold around 7% of the sample, which has approximately 700,000 distinct CDR3 sequences, approximately 13% seen once. Sample: PBMCs from blood, taken less than 15 days before vaccination. The receptor source for this set is a man in his fifties or sixties who received an inactivated influenza vaccine. The CDR3 runs from the conserved cysteine through the conserved F or W. Each record gives: D gene, V gene, J gene, clone size, CDR3 DNA, CDR3 protein. D genes are given only for firm matches. Part of the rows lack a size; the others show once, few, many or a class for expanded clones.

d_call: TRBD1
v_call: TRBV6-1
j_call: TRBJ2-7
clone_size: few
cdr3_nt: TGTGCCAGCAAGCCGGGACAGAACTACGAGCAGTACTTC
cdr3_aa: CASKPGQNYEQYF

d_call: -
v_call: TRBV6-1
j_call: TRBJ2-7
clone_size: many
cdr3_nt: TGTGCCAGCAGAGCGACAGATATCTCCTACGAGCAGTACTTC
cdr3_aa: CASRATDISYEQYF

d_call: -
v_call: TRBV14
j_call: TRBJ2-5
clone_size: many
cdr3_nt: TGTGCCAGCAGCCAAGCGGATGAGACCCAGTACTTC
cdr3_aa: CASSQADETQYF

d_call: -
v_call: TRBV10-3
j_call: TRBJ2-5
clone_size: many
cdr3_nt: TGTGCCATCAGTGAGTCGATAACGAGTCTCCGACAGAAAGAGACCCAGTACTTC
cdr3_aa: CAISESITSLRQKETQYF

d_call: -
v_call: TRBV5-1
j_call: TRBJ2-1
clone_size: -
cdr3_nt: TGCGCCAGCAGCCCCGGACTAATGCACGATGAGCAGTTCTTC
cdr3_aa: CASSPGLMHDEQFF

d_call: TRBD1
v_call: TRBV6-1
j_call: TRBJ2-5
clone_size: many
cdr3_nt: TGTGCCAGCAGTGAAGGGACAGGGATGCGAGAGACCCAGTACTTC
cdr3_aa: CASSEGTGMRETQYF

d_call: -
v_call: TRBV14
j_call: TRBJ2-3
clone_size: few
cdr3_nt: TGTGCCAGCAGCCAAGTCCAGGGGGAGGTTAGGACCCGAACAGATACGCAGTATTTT
cdr3_aa: CASSQVQGEVRTRTDTQYF

d_call: -
v_call: TRBV19
j_call: TRBJ2-7
clone_size: few
cdr3_nt: TGTGCCAGTAGTACCTCTGACGGGACATCCTACGAGCAGTACTTC
cdr3_aa: CASSTSDGTSYEQYF

d_call: -
v_call: TRBV4-2
j_call: TRBJ1-1
clone_size: -
cdr3_nt: TGTGCCAGCAGCCAAGATTTTCGGGGGCGAGGGGACACTGAAGCTTTCTTT
cdr3_aa: CASSQDFRGRGDTEAFF

d_call: TRBD2
v_call: TRBV7-2
j_call: TRBJ2-5
clone_size: many
cdr3_nt: TGTGCCAGCAGCTTCCCAGTCGGGAGGGTAGAGACCCAGTACTTC
cdr3_aa: CASSFPVGRVETQYF

d_call: TRBD2
v_call: TRBV28
j_call: TRBJ2-1
clone_size: -
cdr3_nt: TGTGCCAGCAGTTTAACTAGCGGGAGGGCCTTTTCCTACAATGAGCAGTTCTTC
cdr3_aa: CASSLTSGRAFSYNEQFF

d_call: -
v_call: TRBV5-5
j_call: TRBJ1-2
clone_size: few
cdr3_nt: TGTGCCAGCAGCGTGGTTGGGACAACTAACTATGGCTACACCTTC
cdr3_aa: CASSVVGTTNYGYTF

d_call: -
v_call: TRBV3-1
j_call: TRBJ2-4
clone_size: many
cdr3_nt: TGTGCCAGCAGCCTAGGGACACTAGCCAAAAACATTCAGTACTTC
cdr3_aa: CASSLGTLAKNIQYF

d_call: -
v_call: TRBV12-3/TRBV12-4
j_call: TRBJ1-3
clone_size: few
cdr3_nt: TGTGCCAGCAGTTGGACGTCAGGAAACACCATATATTTT
cdr3_aa: CASSWTSGNTIYF

d_call: -
v_call: TRBV7-9
j_call: TRBJ2-7
clone_size: many
cdr3_nt: TGCGCCAGCAGCAGGGACGGCTACGAGCAGTACTTC
cdr3_aa: CASSRDGYEQYF

d_call: -
v_call: TRBV15
j_call: TRBJ2-3
clone_size: few
cdr3_nt: TGTGCCACCAGCCTGACAATCGAGGGCCTGCATACGCAGTATTTT
cdr3_aa: CATSLTIEGLHTQYF

d_call: -
v_call: TRBV5-1
j_call: TRBJ2-5
clone_size: many
cdr3_nt: TGCGCCAGCAGCTTGGATACAGTAGGAGAGACCCAGTACTTC
cdr3_aa: CASSLDTVGETQYF

d_call: -
v_call: TRBV7-9
j_call: TRBJ2-2
clone_size: -
cdr3_nt: TGTGCCAGCAGTGATTTGACAGTGTCCGGGGAGCTGTTTTTT
cdr3_aa: CASSDLTVSGELFF

d_call: TRBD2
v_call: TRBV20-1
j_call: TRBJ2-1
clone_size: few
cdr3_nt: TGCAGTGCTAGAGACAAACTAGCGGGGGGGCAGTCAAAGCAGTTCTTC
cdr3_aa: CSARDKLAGGQSKQFF

d_call: -
v_call: TRBV3-1
j_call: TRBJ2-1
clone_size: few
cdr3_nt: TGTGCCAGCAGCCCGGACTTAACAATGAATAGGCAGTTCTTC
cdr3_aa: CASSPDLTMNRQFF

d_call: -
v_call: TRBV7-9
j_call: TRBJ2-5
clone_size: many
cdr3_nt: TGTGCCAGCAGCTTAGCTCCTCAAGAGACCCAGTACTTC
cdr3_aa: CASSLAPQETQYF

d_call: TRBD1
v_call: TRBV5-1
j_call: TRBJ2-1
clone_size: many
cdr3_nt: TGCGCCAGCAGCTCGAGGGACAGTACCTACAATGAGCAGTTCTTC
cdr3_aa: CASSSRDSTYNEQFF

d_call: -
v_call: TRBV6-1
j_call: TRBJ2-1
clone_size: -
cdr3_nt: TGTGCCAGCAAGGCCCGGGAGAGCTCCTACAATGAGCAGTTCTTC
cdr3_aa: CASKARESSYNEQFF

d_call: -
v_call: TRBV5-1
j_call: TRBJ2-1
clone_size: few
cdr3_nt: TGCGCCAGCAGCTTGGCGCAGGGTCACCTCTACAATGAGCAGTTCTTC
cdr3_aa: CASSLAQGHLYNEQFF

d_call: -
v_call: TRBV28
j_call: TRBJ1-6
clone_size: -
cdr3_nt: TGTGCCAGCTTGCAGTTAAATTCACCCCTCCACTTT
cdr3_aa: CASLQLNSPLHF

d_call: -
v_call: TRBV3-1
j_call: TRBJ2-2
clone_size: -
cdr3_nt: TGTGCCAGCAGCCAAGGTGAACTAAACACCGGGGAGCTGTTTTTT
cdr3_aa: CASSQGELNTGELFF

d_call: TRBD1
v_call: TRBV4-1
j_call: TRBJ2-1
clone_size: -
cdr3_nt: TGCGCCAGCAGCCAAGATCAGAGACAGGGCTACAATGAGCAGTTCTTC
cdr3_aa: CASSQDQRQGYNEQFF

d_call: TRBD1
v_call: TRBV9
j_call: TRBJ1-6
clone_size: few
cdr3_nt: TGTGCCAGCAGCGACGGGACAGGGCATTCACCCCTCCACTTT
cdr3_aa: CASSDGTGHSPLHF

d_call: -
v_call: TRBV12-3/TRBV12-4
j_call: TRBJ1-4
clone_size: -
cdr3_nt: TGTGCCAGCAACGATCGGATGAATGAAAAACTGTTTTTT
cdr3_aa: CASNDRMNEKLFF

d_call: -
v_call: TRBV18
j_call: TRBJ2-7
clone_size: few
cdr3_nt: TGTGCCAGCTCACCACGGGCGGGGAACAACTACGAGCAGTACTTC
cdr3_aa: CASSPRAGNNYEQYF

d_call: TRBD1
v_call: TRBV11-2
j_call: TRBJ2-5
clone_size: -
cdr3_nt: TGTGCCAGCAGCACCTCGACAGGGACCCACGAGACCCAGTACTTC
cdr3_aa: CASSTSTGTHETQYF

d_call: TRBD2
v_call: TRBV4-3
j_call: TRBJ2-1
clone_size: -
cdr3_nt: TGCGCCAGCAGCCAGGGAGTAGCGGGGGTGTACAATGAGCAGTTCTTC
cdr3_aa: CASSQGVAGVYNEQFF

d_call: -
v_call: TRBV30
j_call: TRBJ1-5
clone_size: -
cdr3_nt: TGTGCCTGGAGTCGAGGGGAGCCTCAGCCCCAGCATTTT
cdr3_aa: CAWSRGEPQPQHF

d_call: TRBD2
v_call: TRBV7-2
j_call: TRBJ2-7
clone_size: few
cdr3_nt: TGTGCCAGCAGCTTAGCTGCTAGCGGGGGATCCTACGAGCAGTACTTC
cdr3_aa: CASSLAASGGSYEQYF

d_call: -
v_call: TRBV18
j_call: TRBJ2-7
clone_size: few
cdr3_nt: TGTGCCAGCTCCCTGGCAGGGGCCCCCCTCGAGCAGTACTTC
cdr3_aa: CASSLAGAPLEQYF

d_call: -
v_call: TRBV10-2
j_call: TRBJ1-3
clone_size: -
cdr3_nt: TGCGCCAGTACAGGGACGGCTGGAAACACCATATATTTT
cdr3_aa: CASTGTAGNTIYF